A single sample is the source of the 27 T cell receptor beta chains below, sequenced in a study of blood T cell repertoires in COVID-19. The repertoire was sequenced with immunoSEQ multiplex PCR; TCRdb's copy has only in-frame clones and lacks some. The sample holds approximately 490,000 clones, around 85% seen once. What was sequenced was PBMCs or T cells enriched from blood (not recorded which). The receptors were sampled from a woman aged 55-70 years who had recovered from COVID-19.

This sequence joins TRBV5-4 and TRBJ2-3, with 7 nucleotides matching TRBD2. Trimming cost V 1 base and J 2 bases; bases outside gene matches: 13. CDR1 is SGHNT, CDR2 YYREEE, per germline (reference sequence). There are 18 residues in the CDR3. CDR3 loop: CASSLPVVGGKITDTQYF. In nucleotides, the CDR3 is TGTGCCAGCAGCTTGCCCGTCGTGGGGGGGAAGATCACAGATACGCAGTATTTT.

This chain links TRBV7-8 with TRBJ1-3; TRBD1 might be the D (5 bases). CDR1 and CDR2 (germline): SGHVS, FQNEAQ. The CDR3 is 18 residues long. V was clipped by 5 bases and J by 0 bases, with 20 bases between them. CDR3 sequence reads: CASSELRGAGLSGNTIYF. Written as DNA, the CDR3 is TGTGCCAGCAGCGAGCTAAGGGGCGCAGGCCTCTCTGGAAACACCATATATTTT.

The CDR3 coding sequence is TGTGCCAGCTCACCCGGGGGGACAGGGTCCTCTGGGGCCAACGTCCTGACTTTC. Translated, it gives CASSPGGTGSSGANVLTF. The chain uses TRBV18 and TRBJ2-6, with 9 bases fitting TRBD1. V was clipped by 3 bases and J by 0 bases; unmatched bases: 6. The CDR3 sequence is 18 residues long. Germline V gene data show CDR1 as KGHSH and CDR2 as LQKENI. Supplemented by reference TRBV18 and TRBJ2-6, the full variable domain reads NAGVMQNPRHLVRRRGQEARLRCSPMKGHSHVYWYRQLPEEGLKFMVYLQKENIIDESGMPKERFSAEFPKEGPSILRIQQVVRGDSAAYFCASSPGGTGSSGANVLTFGAGSRLTVL.

The chain combines TRBV12-3 or TRBV12-4 with TRBJ2-1; 7 bases match TRBD2. Losses at the gene ends were 7 bases for V and 7 bases for J; bases not matched to a gene: 7. This CDR3 has 13 amino acids. The CDR3 region has the DNA TGTGCCAGCACCAACAACGGGGGGAATGAGCAGTTCTTC. It is translated as CASTNNGGNEQFF.

The J gene is TRBJ1-6, the V gene TRBV7-9; D is unclear. The CDR3 sequence is 12 residues long. Looked up from germline, CDR1 is SEHNR and CDR2 is FQNEAQ (reference sequence). V was clipped by 4 bases and J by 9 bases, with 7 bases between them. The CDR3 loop reads CASSSISSPLHF. CDR3 sequence (DNA): TGTGCCAGCAGCTCCATTTCTTCACCCCTCCACTTT.

The chain joins TRBV19 to TRBJ1-6, with D perhaps TRBD1 (5 bases). In germline, CDR1 is LNHDA, CDR2 SQIVND (reference sequence). V was shortened by 9 bases and J by 7 bases, with 19 bases between the two germline ends. The CDR3 is 15 residues long. The chain's CDR3 is CASRTGLLINSPLHF. The CDR3, as DNA: TGTGCCAGCCGGACGGGACTCCTAATCAATTCACCCCTCCACTTT.

This clone was seen only once. V and J are TRBV7-2 and TRBJ2-5; a weak D match, TRBD2 (6 bases). Germline values: CDR1 SGHTA, CDR2 FQGNSA. Trimming left V 2 bases short and J 4 bases short, with 11 bases between. The CDR3 sequence is 14 residues long. The chain's CDR3 is CASSLPRGGETQYF. In DNA, the CDR3 is TGTGCCAGCAGCTTACCGCGGGGCGGAGAGACCCAGTACTTC. The full variable domain, with the rest looked up from reference TRBV7-2 and TRBJ2-5, is GAGVSQSPSNKVTEKGKDVELRCDPISGHTALYWYRQSLGQGLEFLIYFQGNSAPDKSGLPSDRFSAERTGGSVSTLTIQRTQQEDSAVYLCASSLPRGGETQYFGPGTRLLVL.

The genes are TRBV10-1 and TRBJ2-7, with D possibly matching TRBD2 (7 bases). CDR3 size: 14 residues. Deletions cut 1 base from V and 7 bases from J, with 14 bases between. Germline-derived CDR1 and CDR2 are WNHNN and SYGVQD (reference sequence). The CDR3 is CASSEYGGPFEQYV. The CDR3, as DNA: TGCGCCAGCAGTGAGTACGGGGGGCCTTTTGAGCAGTACGTC.

In its sample, this clone was seen once. The chain joins TRBV11-3 to TRBJ2-2; no definite D call. With 5 bases removed from V and 8 bases from J, the gap between germline ends came to 6 bases. CDR1 and CDR2 (germline): SGHNT, YENEEA. This CDR3 region has 11 residues. The CDR3 reads CASSPKGELFF. The CDR3 DNA follows: TGTGCCAGCAGCCCTAAGGGGGAGCTGTTTTTT.

J is TRBJ2-2 and V is TRBV5-4; D is unclear. In germline, CDR1 is SGHNT, CDR2 YYREEE (reference sequence). CDR3 size: 17 residues. Trimming removed 0 bases at V and 0 bases at J, with 12 bases between. CDR3 in DNA: TGTGCCAGCAGCTTGGCCGCCGGTCCCGCGAACACCGGGGAGCTGTTTTTT. This sequence encodes CASSLAAGPANTGELFF.

The rearrangement joins TRBV5-1 to TRBJ2-1; 7 bases agree with TRBD1. The length of the CDR3 is 15 residues. J lost 0 bases, V lost 4 bases, and 4 bases had no gene match. Looked up from germline, CDR1 is SGHRS and CDR2 is YFSETQ. CDR3 sequence reads: CASSEDRVSYNEQFF. DNA of the CDR3: TGCGCCAGCAGCGAAGACAGGGTCTCCTACAATGAGCAGTTCTTC.

The chain employs TRBV4-1 and TRBJ2-3, with a weak D call TRBD2 (5 bases). There are 17 residues in the CDR3. Trimming shortened V by 4 bases and J by 1 base, and 18 bases separated the two germline ends. Per germline, CDR1 MGHRA and CDR2 YSYEKL. CDR3 loop: CASSLKIGGWGTDTQYF. The CDR3 DNA follows: TGCGCCAGCAGCCTTAAGATCGGAGGATGGGGCACAGATACGCAGTATTTT.

The chain carries TRBV7-2 and TRBJ1-2, with 11 bases lining up with TRBD1. This CDR3 is built from 15 residues. Germline-derived CDR1 and CDR2 are SGHTA and FQGNSA. J was trimmed by 4 bases and V by 4 bases; bases with no gene match: 5. The CDR3 is CASSYGTGGGYGYTF. As DNA, the CDR3 is TGTGCCAGCAGCTATGGGACAGGGGGAGGCTATGGCTACACCTTC.

This chain joins TRBV4-1 and TRBJ1-4, with D unclear. V lost 2 bases and J 5 bases, leaving 12 bases between the germline ends. This CDR3 has 15 amino acids. Germline lookup yields CDR1 MGHRA and CDR2 YSYEKL. CDR3 in DNA: TGCGCCAGCAGCCAACGAGAGGGCCTCAATGAAAAACTGTTTTTT. Translation: CASSQREGLNEKLFF.

The chain couples TRBV5-1 to TRBJ1-1, with D maybe TRBD1 (5 bases). The CDR3 has 14 amino acids. Germline V gives CDR1 SGHRS, CDR2 YFSETQ. The V end lost 1 base, the J end lost 1 base, and 8 bases lay between the germline ends. CDR3 sequence: CASSLQDKNTEAFF. The CDR3 DNA reads TGCGCCAGCAGCTTGCAGGACAAGAACACTGAAGCTTTCTTT. Full variable domain (remainder filled in from reference TRBV5-1 and TRBJ1-1): KAGVTQTPRYLIKTRGQQVTLSCSPISGHRSVSWYQQTPGQGLQFLFEYFSETQRNKGNFPGRFSGRQFSNSRSEMNVSTLELGDSALYLCASSLQDKNTEAFFGQGTRLTVV.

This clone was observed once. This chain connects TRBV6-6 to TRBJ2-3; 7 bases line up with TRBD1. The germline CDR1 and CDR2 sequences are MNHNY and SVGAGI (reference sequence). The V gene end was trimmed by 6 bases and the J gene end by 3 bases; junction bases not matched to a gene: 12. This CDR3 comprises 16 residues. The CDR3: CASSKKDRILTDTQYF. The DNA for the CDR3 is TGTGCCAGCAGCAAAAAGGACAGGATTCTTACAGATACGCAGTATTTT.

DNA of the CDR3: TGTGCCAGCAGCCTGGGACTAGCTTTCGGCACAGATACGCAGTATTTT. Protein sequence: CASSLGLAFGTDTQYF. The J gene is TRBJ2-3, the V gene TRBV7-2; 9 bases match TRBD2. The J segment lost 1 base and the V segment lost 5 bases, leaving 7 bases of the junction unmatched. CDR1 and CDR2 (germline): SGHTA, FQGNSA. The CDR3 spans 16 residues.

The chain recombines TRBV23-1 with TRBJ1-5, with D perhaps TRBD1 (6 bases). TRBV23-1 is noted as an ORF with a role that remains uncertain. Trimming stripped 10 bases from V and 11 bases from J, with 18 bases between. The CDR3 is 12 amino acids. CDR3 in DNA: TGCGCCAAAAGGGGCAGGGGTCCAGCCCAGCATTTT. Translation: CAKRGRGPAQHF.

This clone was counted ten times or more. The genes are TRBV30 and TRBJ1-5, with a weak D call TRBD1 (5 bases). Germline CDR1 reads GTSNPN; CDR2 reads SVGIG (reference sequence). V was cut by 3 bases and J by 6 bases, with 12 bases left in between. The CDR3 contains 13 residues. The CDR3 reads CAWSADSSQPQHF. For the CDR3, the DNA is TGTGCCTGGAGCGCCGACAGTAGTCAGCCCCAGCATTTT.

The chain recombines TRBV4-1 with TRBJ2-3; 12 bases map to TRBD2. The germline gives CDR1 MGHRA, CDR2 YSYEKL. The CDR3 extends over 16 amino acids. With V trimmed by 2 bases and J by 1 base, 1 base remained unmatched. The CDR3 sequence is CASSQSSGGGTDTQYF. CDR3 coding DNA: TGCGCCAGCAGCCAATCTAGCGGGGGGGGCACAGATACGCAGTATTTT.

V is TRBV27 and J is TRBJ2-2; 10 nucleotides match TRBD2. The germline V gene has CDR1 MNHEY and CDR2 SMNVEV (reference sequence). This CDR3 has 13 residues. After removal of 7 bases from V and 7 bases from J, the junction contained 3 bases not matched to a gene. DNA for the CDR3: TGTGCCAGCACGCTAGCGGGGGTCGGGGAGCTGTTTTTT. Residues: CASTLAGVGELFF.

This rearrangement joins TRBV30 to TRBJ1-2, with TRBD1 matching 7 bases. With 8 bases clipped from V and 5 bases from J, the junction kept 11 bases outside the gene matches. Looked up from germline, CDR1 is GTSNPN and CDR2 is SVGIG (reference sequence). The CDR3 has 13 amino acids. CDR3 loop: CAGLTGVGYGYTF. Written as DNA, the CDR3 is TGTGCCGGACTCACAGGGGTTGGGTATGGCTACACCTTC. The variable domain in full, completed from reference TRBV30 and TRBJ1-2, reads SQTIHQWPATLVQPVGSPLSLECTVEGTSNPNLYWYRQAAGRGLQLLFYSVGIGQISSEVPQNLSASRPQDRQFILSSKKLLLSDSGFYLCAGLTGVGYGYTFGSGTRLTVV.

This chain joins TRBV25-1 and TRBJ1-4; D ambiguous. Germline loops: CDR1 MGHDK, CDR2 SYGVNS. Deletions cut 3 bases from V and 4 bases from J, with 9 bases between. This CDR3 contains 14 residues. This CDR3 reads CASSDQRVNEKLFF. The DNA for the CDR3 is TGTGCCAGCAGTGACCAGAGGGTTAATGAAAAACTGTTTTTT.

This clone was found once. This CDR3 is CASRGQGARDTEAFF. CDR3 coding DNA: TGTGCCAGCAGGGGACAGGGGGCGCGGGACACTGAAGCTTTCTTT. V is TRBV6-6 and J is TRBJ1-1; 12 bases align to TRBD1. The trim removed 6 bases at V and 3 bases at J, leaving 5 bases unmatched. Germline V CDR1 and CDR2: MNHNY, SVGAGI (reference sequence). The CDR3 is made up of 15 amino acids.

The sample holds many counts of this clone. The same CDR3 arises from other DNA sequences in this sample as well. The rearrangement links TRBV9 to TRBJ2-1; a weak D match, TRBD2 (7 bases). Trimming pared 0 bases from V and 2 bases from J, leaving 12 bases between. The CDR3 contains 16 residues. Per the germline V gene, CDR1 is SGDLS and CDR2 is YYNGEE. The CDR3 nucleotides are TGTGCCAGCAGCGTAGAGCCGGGGGGCACCTACAATGAGCAGTTCTTC. Translated: CASSVEPGGTYNEQFF.

This clone was seen a single time. The rearrangement links TRBV5-1 to TRBJ2-2; tentatively, D is TRBD2 (6 bases). The length of the CDR3 is 14 residues. Trimming removed 0 bases at V and 8 bases at J, with 11 bases between. Germline V CDR1 and CDR2: SGHRS, YFSETQ. CDR3 DNA: TGCGCCAGCAGCTTGGAAAGGGCGGGAGGGGAGCTGTTTTTT. This encodes CASSLERAGGELFF.

V usage is TRBV12-3 or TRBV12-4 and J usage is TRBJ2-3; D is uncertain. The CDR3 is made up of 12 amino acids. Trimming took off 3 bases at V and 5 bases at J, with 6 bases between the two ends. Here the CDR3 DNA reads TGTGCCAGCAGTTTCCTAGTAGATACGCAGTATTTT. Translated: CASSFLVDTQYF.